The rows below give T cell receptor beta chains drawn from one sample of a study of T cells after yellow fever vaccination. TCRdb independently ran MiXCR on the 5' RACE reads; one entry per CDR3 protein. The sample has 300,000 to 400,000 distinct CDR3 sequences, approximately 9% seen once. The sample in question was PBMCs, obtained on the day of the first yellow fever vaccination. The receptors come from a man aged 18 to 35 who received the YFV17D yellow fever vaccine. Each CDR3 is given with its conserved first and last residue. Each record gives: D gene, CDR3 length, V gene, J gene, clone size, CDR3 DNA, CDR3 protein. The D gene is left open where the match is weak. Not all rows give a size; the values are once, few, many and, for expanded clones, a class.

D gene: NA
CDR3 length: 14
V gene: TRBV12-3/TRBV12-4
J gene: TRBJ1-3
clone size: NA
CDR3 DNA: TGTGCCAGCGGGCATGGGGACGGTGGAAACACCATATATTTT
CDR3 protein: CASGHGDGGNTIYF

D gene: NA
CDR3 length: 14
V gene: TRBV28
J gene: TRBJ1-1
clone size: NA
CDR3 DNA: TGTGCCAGCAGTTTATCCAGGATGAACACTGAAGCTTTCTTT
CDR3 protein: CASSLSRMNTEAFF

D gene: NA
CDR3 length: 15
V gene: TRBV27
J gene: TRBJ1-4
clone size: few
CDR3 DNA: TGTGCCAGCAGTTTTGAGGGATCAACTAATGAAAAACTGTTTTTT
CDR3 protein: CASSFEGSTNEKLFF

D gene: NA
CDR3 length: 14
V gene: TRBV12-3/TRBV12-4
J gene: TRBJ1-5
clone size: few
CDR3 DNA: TGTGCCAGCAGCCATGAGGGAACTAATCAGCCCCAGCATTTT
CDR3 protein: CASSHEGTNQPQHF

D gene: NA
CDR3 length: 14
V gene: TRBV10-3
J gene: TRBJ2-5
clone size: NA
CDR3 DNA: TGTGCCATCAGTGAGTCCCCAGGGGGGGAGACCCAGTACTTC
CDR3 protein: CAISESPGGETQYF

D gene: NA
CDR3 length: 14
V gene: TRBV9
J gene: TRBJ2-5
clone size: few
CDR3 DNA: TGTGCCAGCAGCGCAAGATACGATATAGAGACCCAGTACTTC
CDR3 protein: CASSARYDIETQYF

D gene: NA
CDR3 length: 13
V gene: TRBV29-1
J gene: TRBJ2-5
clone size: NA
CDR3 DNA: TGCAGCGTGATACAGGCCCCGGGAGAGACCCAGTACTTC
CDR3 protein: CSVIQAPGETQYF

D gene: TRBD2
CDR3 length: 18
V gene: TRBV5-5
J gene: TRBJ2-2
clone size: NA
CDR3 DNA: TGTGCCAGCAGCTTGACCTCCCTGGCGGGGGGTGGCACCGGGGAGCTGTTTTTT
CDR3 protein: CASSLTSLAGGGTGELFF

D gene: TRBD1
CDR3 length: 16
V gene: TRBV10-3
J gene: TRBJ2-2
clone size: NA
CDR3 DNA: TGTGCCATCAGTGACCGGACAGGACTGACCACCGGGGAGCTGTTTTTT
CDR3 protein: CAISDRTGLTTGELFF

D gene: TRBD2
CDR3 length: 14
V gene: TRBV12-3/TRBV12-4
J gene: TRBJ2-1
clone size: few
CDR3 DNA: TGTGCCAGCAGTTTAAGGCTAGCGGGGGACGAGCAGTTCTTC
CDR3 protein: CASSLRLAGDEQFF

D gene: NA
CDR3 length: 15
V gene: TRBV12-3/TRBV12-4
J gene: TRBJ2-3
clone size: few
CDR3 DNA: TGTGCCAGCACAAAAAACGGAGACAGCACAGATACGCAGTATTTT
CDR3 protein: CASTKNGDSTDTQYF

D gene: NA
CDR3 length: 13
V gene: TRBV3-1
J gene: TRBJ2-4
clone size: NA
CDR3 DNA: TGTGCCAGCAGCCAAGTTCCCCGGGCATTCGAATACTTC
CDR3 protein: CASSQVPRAFEYF

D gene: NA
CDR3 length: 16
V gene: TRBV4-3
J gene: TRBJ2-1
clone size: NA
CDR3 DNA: TGCGCCAGCAGCTCAAGAGAGGGGCCTAGCTATTATGAGCAGTTCTTC
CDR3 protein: CASSSREGPSYYEQFF

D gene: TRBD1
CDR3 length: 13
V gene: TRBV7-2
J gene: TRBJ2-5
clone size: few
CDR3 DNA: TGTGCCAGCAGCACAGAGACAGGGCGGACCCAGTACTTC
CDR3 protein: CASSTETGRTQYF

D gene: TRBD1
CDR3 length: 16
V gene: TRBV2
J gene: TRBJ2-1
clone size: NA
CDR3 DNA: TGTGCCAGCAGTCCCTCCGGGACAGGGGAGGTAAATGAGCAGTTCTTC
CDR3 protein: CASSPSGTGEVNEQFF

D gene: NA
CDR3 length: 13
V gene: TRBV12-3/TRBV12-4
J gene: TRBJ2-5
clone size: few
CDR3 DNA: TGTGCCAGCAGTTTGCGGCAGTTAGAGACCCAGTACTTC
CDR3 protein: CASSLRQLETQYF

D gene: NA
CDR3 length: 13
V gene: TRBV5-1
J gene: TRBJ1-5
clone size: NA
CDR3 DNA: TGCGCCAGCGTCCGGGACAGCAATCAGCCCCAGCATTTT
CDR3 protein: CASVRDSNQPQHF

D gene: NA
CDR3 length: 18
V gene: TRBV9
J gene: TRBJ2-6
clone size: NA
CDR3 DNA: TGTGCCAGCAGCCTAGGGGGGACCCCTGGTGTCGGGGCCAACGTCCTGACTTTC
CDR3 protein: CASSLGGTPGVGANVLTF

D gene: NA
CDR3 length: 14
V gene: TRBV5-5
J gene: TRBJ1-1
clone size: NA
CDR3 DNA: TGTGCCAGCAGCGTACAGCTACAGAACACTGAAGCTTTCTTT
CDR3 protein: CASSVQLQNTEAFF

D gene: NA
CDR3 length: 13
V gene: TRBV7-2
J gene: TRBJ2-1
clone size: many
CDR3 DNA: TGTGCCAGCAGCTTAGGGGGCTGGAATGAGCAGTTCTTC
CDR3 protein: CASSLGGWNEQFF

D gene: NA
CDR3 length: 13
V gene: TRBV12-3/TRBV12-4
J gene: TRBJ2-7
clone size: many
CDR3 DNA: TGTGCCAGCAGCTGGGACACCATCTACGAGCAGTACTTC
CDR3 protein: CASSWDTIYEQYF

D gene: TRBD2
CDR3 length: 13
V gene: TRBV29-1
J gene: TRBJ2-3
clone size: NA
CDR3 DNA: TGCAGCGTTGAGGCTAGCGGCTCAGATACGCAGTATTTT
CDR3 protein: CSVEASGSDTQYF

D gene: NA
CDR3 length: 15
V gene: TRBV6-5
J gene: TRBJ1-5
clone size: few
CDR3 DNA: TGTGCCAGCAGTTACGGTTCCTCGGGCAATCAGCCCCAGCATTTT
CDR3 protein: CASSYGSSGNQPQHF

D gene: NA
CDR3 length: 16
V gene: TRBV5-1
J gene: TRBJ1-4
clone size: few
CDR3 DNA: TGCGCCAGCAGCTCGGGACCGAAAGCAACTAATGAAAAACTGTTTTTT
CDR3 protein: CASSSGPKATNEKLFF

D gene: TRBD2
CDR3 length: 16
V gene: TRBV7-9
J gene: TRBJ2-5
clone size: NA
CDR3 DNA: TGTGCCAGCAGCCGGATAGCGGGGGAGTGGCAAGAGACCCAGTACTTC
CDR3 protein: CASSRIAGEWQETQYF

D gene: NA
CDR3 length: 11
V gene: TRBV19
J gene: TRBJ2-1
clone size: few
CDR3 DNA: TGTGCCAGTAGAAAGTACAATGAGCAGTTCTTC
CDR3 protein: CASRKYNEQFF

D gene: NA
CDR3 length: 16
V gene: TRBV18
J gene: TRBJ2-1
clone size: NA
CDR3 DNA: TGTGCCAGCTCGCCCAGGCGGCAGGGAGGTGTCGGTGAGCAGTTCTTC
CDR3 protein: CASSPRRQGGVGEQFF

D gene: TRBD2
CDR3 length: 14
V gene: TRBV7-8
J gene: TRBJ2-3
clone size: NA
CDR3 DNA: TGTGCCAGCAGCAGGAGCGGGGACGCAGATACGCAGTATTTT
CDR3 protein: CASSRSGDADTQYF

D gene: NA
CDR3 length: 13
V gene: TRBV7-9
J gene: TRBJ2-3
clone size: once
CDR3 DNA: TGTGCCAGCAGCGGGCACGGGGTGGATACGCAGTATTTT
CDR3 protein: CASSGHGVDTQYF

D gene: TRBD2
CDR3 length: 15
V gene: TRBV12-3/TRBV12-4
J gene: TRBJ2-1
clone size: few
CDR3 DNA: TGTGCCAGCAGTATAGCGGGGCCTAACTACAATGAGCAGTTCTTC
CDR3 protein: CASSIAGPNYNEQFF

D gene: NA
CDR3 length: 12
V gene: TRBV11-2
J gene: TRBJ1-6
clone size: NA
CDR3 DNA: TGTGCCAGCAGCCGATCGGGTTCACCCCTCCACTTT
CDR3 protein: CASSRSGSPLHF

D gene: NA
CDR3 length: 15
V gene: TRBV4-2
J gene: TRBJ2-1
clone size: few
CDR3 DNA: TGTGCCAGCAGCCAAGATGCTAGCGTCTACAATGAGCAGTTCTTC
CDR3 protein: CASSQDASVYNEQFF

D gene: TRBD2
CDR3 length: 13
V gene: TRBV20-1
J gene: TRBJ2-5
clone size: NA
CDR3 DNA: TGCAGTGCTAGAGTCGGGGGGGCAGAGACCCAGTACTTC
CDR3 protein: CSARVGGAETQYF

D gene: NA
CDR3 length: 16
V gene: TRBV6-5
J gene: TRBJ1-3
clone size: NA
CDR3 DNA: TGTGCCAGCAGTTACTCGACAGGTTTCTCTGGAAACACCATATATTTT
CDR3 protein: CASSYSTGFSGNTIYF

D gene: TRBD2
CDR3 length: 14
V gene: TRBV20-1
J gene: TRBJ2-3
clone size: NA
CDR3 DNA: TGCAGTGCATCTAGCGGGCCCCACACAGATACGCAGTATTTT
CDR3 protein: CSASSGPHTDTQYF

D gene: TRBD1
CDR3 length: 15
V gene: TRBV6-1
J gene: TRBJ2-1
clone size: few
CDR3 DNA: TGTGCCAGCAGGGACACCGGACAGGGGAGGAATGAGCAGTTCTTC
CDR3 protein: CASRDTGQGRNEQFF

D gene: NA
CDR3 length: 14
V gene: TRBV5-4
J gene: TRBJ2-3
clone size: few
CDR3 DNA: TGTGCCAGCAGCTTGAAAGGAACTGCAGATACGCAGTATTTT
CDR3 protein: CASSLKGTADTQYF

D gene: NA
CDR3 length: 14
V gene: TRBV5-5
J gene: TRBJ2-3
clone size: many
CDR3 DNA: TGTGCCAGCAGCCCGGACCCGGAAAGGGATACGCAGTATTTT
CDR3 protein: CASSPDPERDTQYF

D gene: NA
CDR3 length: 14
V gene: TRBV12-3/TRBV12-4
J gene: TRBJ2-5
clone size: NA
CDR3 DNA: TGTGCCAGCAGTTCGGTCCCGTACCAAGAGACCCAGTACTTC
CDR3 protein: CASSSVPYQETQYF

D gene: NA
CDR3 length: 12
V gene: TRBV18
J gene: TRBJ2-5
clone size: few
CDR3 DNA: TGTGCCAGCTCACCACAAGAAGAGACCCAGTACTTC
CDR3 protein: CASSPQEETQYF

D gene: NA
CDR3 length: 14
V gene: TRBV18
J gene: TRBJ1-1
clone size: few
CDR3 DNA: TGTGCCAGCCTGGGAGATCTATTGTTCACTGAAGCTTTCTTT
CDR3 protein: CASLGDLLFTEAFF

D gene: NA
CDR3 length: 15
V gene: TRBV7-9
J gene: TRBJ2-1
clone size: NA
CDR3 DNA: TGTGCCAGCAGCCAGCGACAGGCAGCCTACAATGAGCAGTTCTTC
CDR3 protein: CASSQRQAAYNEQFF

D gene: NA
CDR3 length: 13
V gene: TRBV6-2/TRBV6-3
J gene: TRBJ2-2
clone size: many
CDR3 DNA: TGTGCCAGCAACCACCCGAACACCGGGGAGCTGTTTTTT
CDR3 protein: CASNHPNTGELFF

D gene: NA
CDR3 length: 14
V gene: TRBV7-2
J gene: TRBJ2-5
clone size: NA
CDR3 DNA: TGTGCCAGCAGCTTAAATACGGGGACGGAGACCCAGTACTTC
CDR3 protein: CASSLNTGTETQYF

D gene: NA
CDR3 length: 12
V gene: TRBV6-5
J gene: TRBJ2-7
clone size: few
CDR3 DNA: TGTGCCAGCAGTACCCCCCCAGATGAGCAGTACTTC
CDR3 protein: CASSTPPDEQYF

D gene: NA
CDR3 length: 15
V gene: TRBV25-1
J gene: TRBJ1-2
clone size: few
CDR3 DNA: TGTGCCAGAGCCCCCAGGAGGAGCCAAGCCTATGGCTACACCTTC
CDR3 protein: CARAPRRSQAYGYTF

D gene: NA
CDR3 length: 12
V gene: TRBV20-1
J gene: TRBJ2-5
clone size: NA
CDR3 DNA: TGCAGTGCCGCCGAGGGCCAAGAGACCCAGTACTTC
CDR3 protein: CSAAEGQETQYF

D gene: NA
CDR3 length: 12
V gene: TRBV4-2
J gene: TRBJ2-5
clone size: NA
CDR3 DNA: TGTGCCAGCAGCCAAGATTTGGAGACCCAGTACTTC
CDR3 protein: CASSQDLETQYF

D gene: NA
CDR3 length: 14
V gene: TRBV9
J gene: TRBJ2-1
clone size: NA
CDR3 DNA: TGTGCCAGCAGCCTCAGGACAGCCAACAATGAGCAGTTCTTC
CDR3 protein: CASSLRTANNEQFF

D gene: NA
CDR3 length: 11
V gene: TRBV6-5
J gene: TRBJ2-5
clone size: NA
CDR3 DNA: TGTGCCAGCAGGGTTTCGGAGACCCAGTACTTC
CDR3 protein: CASRVSETQYF

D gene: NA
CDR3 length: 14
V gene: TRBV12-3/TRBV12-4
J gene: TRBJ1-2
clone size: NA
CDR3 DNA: TGTGCCAGCAACACAGGCTTAGCTAACTATGGCTACACCTTC
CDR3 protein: CASNTGLANYGYTF

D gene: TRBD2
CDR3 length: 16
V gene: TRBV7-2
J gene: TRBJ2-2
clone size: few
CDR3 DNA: TGTGCCAGCAGCTGGGACGGGGGGGCAAACACCGGGGAGCTGTTTTTT
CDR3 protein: CASSWDGGANTGELFF

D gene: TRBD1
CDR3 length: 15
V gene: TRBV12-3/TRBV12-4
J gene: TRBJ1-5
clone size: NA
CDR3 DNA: TGTGCCAGCAGTTTAGGTGGGACAGGGGAACAGCCCCAGCATTTT
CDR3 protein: CASSLGGTGEQPQHF

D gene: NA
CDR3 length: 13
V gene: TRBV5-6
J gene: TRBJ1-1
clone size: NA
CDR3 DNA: TGTGCCAGCAGCTTTCGACAGAACACTGAAGCTTTCTTT
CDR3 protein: CASSFRQNTEAFF

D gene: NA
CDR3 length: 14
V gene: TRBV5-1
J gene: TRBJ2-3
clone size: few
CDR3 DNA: TGCGCCAGCAGCTCTAGTTTCGTGGCAGATACGCAGTATTTT
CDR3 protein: CASSSSFVADTQYF

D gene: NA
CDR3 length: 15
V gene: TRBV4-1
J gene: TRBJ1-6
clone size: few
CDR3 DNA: TGCGCCAGCAGCCAACAGGGTATAGGGAATTCACCCCTCCACTTT
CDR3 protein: CASSQQGIGNSPLHF

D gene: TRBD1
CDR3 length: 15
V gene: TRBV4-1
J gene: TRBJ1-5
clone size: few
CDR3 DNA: TGCGCCAGCAGCCACGCAGGGGGCGGCAATCAGCCCCAGCATTTT
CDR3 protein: CASSHAGGGNQPQHF

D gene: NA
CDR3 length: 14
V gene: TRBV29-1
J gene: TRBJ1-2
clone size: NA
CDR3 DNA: TGCAGCGTTATAGACGGCGCGGGGTACTATGGCTACACCTTC
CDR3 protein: CSVIDGAGYYGYTF